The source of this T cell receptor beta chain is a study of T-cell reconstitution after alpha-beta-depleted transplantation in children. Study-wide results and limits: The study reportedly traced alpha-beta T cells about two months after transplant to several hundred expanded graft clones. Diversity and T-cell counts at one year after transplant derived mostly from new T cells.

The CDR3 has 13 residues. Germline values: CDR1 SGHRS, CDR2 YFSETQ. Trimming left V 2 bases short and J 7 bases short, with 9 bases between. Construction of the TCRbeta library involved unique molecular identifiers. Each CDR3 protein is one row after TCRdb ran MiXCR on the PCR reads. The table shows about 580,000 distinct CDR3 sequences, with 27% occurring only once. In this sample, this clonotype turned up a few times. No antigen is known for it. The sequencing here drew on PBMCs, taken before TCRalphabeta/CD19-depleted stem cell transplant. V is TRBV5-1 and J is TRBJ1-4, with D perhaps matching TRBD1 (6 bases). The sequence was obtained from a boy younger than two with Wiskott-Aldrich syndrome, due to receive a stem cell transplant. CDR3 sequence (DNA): TGCGCCAGCAGCTTACAGGGAGTTGAAAAACTGTTTTTT. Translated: CASSLQGVEKLFF.